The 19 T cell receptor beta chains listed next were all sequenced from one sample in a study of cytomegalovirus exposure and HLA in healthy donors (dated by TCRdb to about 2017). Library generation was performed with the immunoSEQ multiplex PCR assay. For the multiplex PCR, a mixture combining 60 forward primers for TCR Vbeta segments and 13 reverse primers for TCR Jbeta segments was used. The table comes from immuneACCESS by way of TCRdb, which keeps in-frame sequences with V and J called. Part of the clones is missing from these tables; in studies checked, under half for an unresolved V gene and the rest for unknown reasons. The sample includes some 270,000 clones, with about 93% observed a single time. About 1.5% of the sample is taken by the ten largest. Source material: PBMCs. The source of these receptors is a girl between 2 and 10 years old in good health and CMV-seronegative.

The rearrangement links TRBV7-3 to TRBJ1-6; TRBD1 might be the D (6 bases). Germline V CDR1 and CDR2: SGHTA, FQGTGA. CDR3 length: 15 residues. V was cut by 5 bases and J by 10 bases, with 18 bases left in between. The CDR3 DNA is TGTGCCAGCAGCCAACGTGGGGGCGCAGGCTCACCCCTCCACTTT. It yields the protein CASSQRGGAGSPLHF.

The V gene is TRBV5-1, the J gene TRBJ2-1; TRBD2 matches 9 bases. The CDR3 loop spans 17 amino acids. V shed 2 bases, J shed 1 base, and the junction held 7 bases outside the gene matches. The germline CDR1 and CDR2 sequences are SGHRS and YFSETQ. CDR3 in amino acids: CASSFEMGLASYNEQFF. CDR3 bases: TGCGCCAGCAGCTTCGAAATGGGACTAGCTTCCTACAATGAGCAGTTCTTC.

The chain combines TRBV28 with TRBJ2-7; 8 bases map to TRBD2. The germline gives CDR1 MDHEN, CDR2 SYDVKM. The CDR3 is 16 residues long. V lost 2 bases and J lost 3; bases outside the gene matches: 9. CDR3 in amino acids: CASSLDRQRGNYEQYF. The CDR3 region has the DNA TGTGCCAGCAGTTTAGACCGCCAGCGGGGGAACTACGAGCAGTACTTC.

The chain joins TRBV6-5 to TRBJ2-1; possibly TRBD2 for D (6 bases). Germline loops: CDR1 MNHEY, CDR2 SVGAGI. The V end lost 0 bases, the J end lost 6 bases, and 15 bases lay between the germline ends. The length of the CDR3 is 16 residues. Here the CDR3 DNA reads TGTGCCAGCAGTTACTCGAGTGCGGGGTCCGGCAATGAGCAGTTCTTC. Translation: CASSYSSAGSGNEQFF.

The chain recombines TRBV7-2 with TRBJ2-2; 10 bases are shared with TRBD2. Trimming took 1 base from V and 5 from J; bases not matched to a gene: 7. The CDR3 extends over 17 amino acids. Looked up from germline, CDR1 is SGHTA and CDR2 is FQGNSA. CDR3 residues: CASSLGLAGEWTGELFF. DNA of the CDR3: TGTGCCAGCAGCTTAGGGCTAGCGGGAGAATGGACCGGGGAGCTGTTTTTT.

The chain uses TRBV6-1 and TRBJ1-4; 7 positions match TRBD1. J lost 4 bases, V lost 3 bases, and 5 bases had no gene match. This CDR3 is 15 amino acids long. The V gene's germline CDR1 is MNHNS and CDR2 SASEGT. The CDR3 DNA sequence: TGTGCCAGCAGTGAGGGGACAGCCTTTAATGAAAAACTGTTTTTT. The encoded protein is CASSEGTAFNEKLFF.

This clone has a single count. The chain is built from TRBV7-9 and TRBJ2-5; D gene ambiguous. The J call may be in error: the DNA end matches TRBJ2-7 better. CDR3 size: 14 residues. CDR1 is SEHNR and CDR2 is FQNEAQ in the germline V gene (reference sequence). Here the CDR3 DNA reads TGTGCCAGCAGCTTAGCGGCTAGCTCCTACGAGCAGTACTTC. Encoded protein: CASSLAASSYEQYF.

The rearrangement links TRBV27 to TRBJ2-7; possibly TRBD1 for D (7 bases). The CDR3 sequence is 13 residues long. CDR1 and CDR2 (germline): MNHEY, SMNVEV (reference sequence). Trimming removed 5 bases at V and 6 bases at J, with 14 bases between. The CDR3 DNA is TGTGCCAGCAGTCAGGGGGGACCGGGCGAGCAGTACTTC. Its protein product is CASSQGGPGEQYF.

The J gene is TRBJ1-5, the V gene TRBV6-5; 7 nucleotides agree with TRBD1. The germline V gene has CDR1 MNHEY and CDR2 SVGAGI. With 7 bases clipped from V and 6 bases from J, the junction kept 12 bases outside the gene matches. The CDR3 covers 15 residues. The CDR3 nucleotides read TGTGCCAGCAAAATGAAACAGGGGTGGACTCAGCCCCAGCATTTT. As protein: CASKMKQGWTQPQHF.

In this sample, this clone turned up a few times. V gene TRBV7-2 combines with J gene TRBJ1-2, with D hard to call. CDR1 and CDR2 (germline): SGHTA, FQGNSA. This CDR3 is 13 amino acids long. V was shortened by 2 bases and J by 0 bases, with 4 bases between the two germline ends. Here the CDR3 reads CASSLTTNYGYTF. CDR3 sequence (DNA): TGTGCCAGCAGCTTAACAACTAACTATGGCTACACCTTC. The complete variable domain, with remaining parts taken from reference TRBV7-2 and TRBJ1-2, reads GAGVSQSPSNKVTEKGKDVELRCDPISGHTALYWYRQSLGQGLEFLIYFQGNSAPDKSGLPSDRFSAERTGGSVSTLTIQRTQQEDSAVYLCASSLTTNYGYTFGSGTRLTVV.

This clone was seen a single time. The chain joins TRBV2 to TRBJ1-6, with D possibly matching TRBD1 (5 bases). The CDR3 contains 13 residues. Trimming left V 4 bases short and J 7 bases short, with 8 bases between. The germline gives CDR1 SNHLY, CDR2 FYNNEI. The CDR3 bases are TGTGCCAGCAGTGGACAGCTGAATTCACCCCTCCACTTT. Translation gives CASSGQLNSPLHF.

As DNA, the CDR3 is TGTGCCAGTAGTATCAGATCTAGGGGGGGGCAAGAGACCCAGTACTTC. It encodes CASSIRSRGGQETQYF. The chain is built from TRBV19 and TRBJ2-5; a possible D gene is TRBD2 (7 bases). The CDR3 contains 16 residues. Germline assignment: CDR1 LNHDA and CDR2 SQIVND (reference sequence). V shed 3 bases and J shed 2 bases, with 16 bases lying between them.

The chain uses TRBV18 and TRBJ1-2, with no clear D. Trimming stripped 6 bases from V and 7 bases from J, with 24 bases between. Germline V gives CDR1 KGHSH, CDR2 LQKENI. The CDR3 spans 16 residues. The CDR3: CASSLASGHSASGYTF. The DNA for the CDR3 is TGTGCCAGCTCCCTAGCTTCCGGCCATTCGGCTAGTGGCTACACCTTC. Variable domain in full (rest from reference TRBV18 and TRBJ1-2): NAGVMQNPRHLVRRRGQEARLRCSPMKGHSHVYWYRQLPEEGLKFMVYLQKENIIDESGMPKERFSAEFPKEGPSILRIQQVVRGDSAAYFCASSLASGHSASGYTFGSGTRLTVV.

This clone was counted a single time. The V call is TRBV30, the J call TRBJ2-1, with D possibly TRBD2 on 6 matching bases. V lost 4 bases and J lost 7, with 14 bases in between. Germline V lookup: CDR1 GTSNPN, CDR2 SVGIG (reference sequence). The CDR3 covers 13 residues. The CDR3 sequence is CAWTLEGWNEQFF. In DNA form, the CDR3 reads TGTGCCTGGACCCTGGAGGGGTGGAATGAGCAGTTCTTC.

CDR3 sequence (DNA): TGTGCCAGCAGTGGAGGTAGCCGAGGGGGGGCGTTGGCCTACGAGCAGTACTTC. Residues: CASSGGSRGGALAYEQYF. The genes are TRBV6-1 and TRBJ2-7, with a tentative D call TRBD2 (7 bases). Germline V CDR1 and CDR2: MNHNS, SASEGT. With 4 bases removed from V and 2 bases from J, the gap between germline ends came to 24 bases. The CDR3 spans 18 residues.

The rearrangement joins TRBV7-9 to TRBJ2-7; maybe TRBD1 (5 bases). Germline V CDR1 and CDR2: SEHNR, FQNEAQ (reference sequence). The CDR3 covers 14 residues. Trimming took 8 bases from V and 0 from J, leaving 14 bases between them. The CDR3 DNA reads TGTGCCAGCCAGCTTAGACAGAACTCCTACGAGCAGTACTTC. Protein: CASQLRQNSYEQYF. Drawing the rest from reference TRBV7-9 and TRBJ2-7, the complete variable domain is DTGVSQNPRHKITKRGQNVTFRCDPISEHNRLYWYRQTLGQGPEFLTYFQNEAQLEKSRLLSDRFSAERPKGSFSTLEIQRTEQGDSAMYLCASQLRQNSYEQYFGPGTRLTVT.

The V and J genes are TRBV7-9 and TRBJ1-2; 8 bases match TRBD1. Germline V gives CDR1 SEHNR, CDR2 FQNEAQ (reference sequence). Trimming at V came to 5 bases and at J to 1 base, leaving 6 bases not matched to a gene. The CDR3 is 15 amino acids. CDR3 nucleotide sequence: TGTGCCAGCAGCCAAGAGACAGGGGTTAACTATGGCTACACCTTC. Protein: CASSQETGVNYGYTF.

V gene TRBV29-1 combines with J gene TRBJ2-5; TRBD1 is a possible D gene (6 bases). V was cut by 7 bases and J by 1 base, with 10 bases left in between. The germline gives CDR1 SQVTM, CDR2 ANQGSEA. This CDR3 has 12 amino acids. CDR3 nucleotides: TGCAGCGCACAGGGTTCCCAAGAGACCCAGTACTTC. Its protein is CSAQGSQETQYF.

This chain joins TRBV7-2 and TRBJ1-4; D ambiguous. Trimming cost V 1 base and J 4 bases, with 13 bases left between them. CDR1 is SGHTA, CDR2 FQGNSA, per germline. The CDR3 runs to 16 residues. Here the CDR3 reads CASSLGLRDFNEKLFF. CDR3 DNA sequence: TGTGCCAGCAGCTTAGGGTTACGGGATTTTAATGAAAAACTGTTTTTT.